The T cell receptor (beta chain) described here comes from a study of regulatory T cells in long-lasting Graves disease. Study results and limitations: Compared with new cases, persistent Graves' patients showed reduced TCR diversity.

The table lists this clonotype with many counts. Its antigen is unknown. Time point meaning: newly diagnosed GD, antithyroid drugs for less than 3 months. PBMCs were the source of the RNA used for TCR sequencing. Building of the TCR beta libraries involved iRepertoire HTBI primers and Arm-PCR of CDR3 regions. In the original analysis: Across samples, 62 TRBV and 13 to 15 TRBJ segments were found. Via MiXCR, TCRdb re-called the multiplex PCR reads, giving one row per CDR3 protein. It is TCRdb's table, rather than the study itself, that gives the V and J calls and clone size. The table records 510,000 or so distinct CDR3 sequences, approximately 12% of them present only once. This same sample was also taken into another study, of T cells in Graves' hyperthyroidism and ophthalmopathy. That source adds: HTBI primers were used for first-round RT-PCR of the TCR CDR3.

The sequence was obtained from a woman aged 25 to 39 with Graves disease. The source was peripheral blood mononuclear cells (PBMCs), collected at new diagnosis, from a patient treated with antithyroid drugs.

This CDR3 reads CASSLEATDTQYF. The CDR3, as DNA: TGTGCCAGCAGTTTGGAAGCTACAGATACGCAGTATTTT. The J gene is TRBJ2-3, the V gene TRBV27; D uncertain. The CDR3 loop spans 13 amino acids. Germline assignment: CDR1 MNHEY and CDR2 SMNVEV (reference sequence). Trimming cost V 3 bases and J 3 bases, with 7 bases left between them.